A selection of T cell receptor beta chains follows, all from one sample in a study of OX40 agonist ivuxolimab in advanced cancers. Repertoires were generated with immunoSEQ multiplex PCR, while TCRdb's copy carries only in-frame clones and drops some. There are some 65,000 clones in the sample; about 91% occur only once, and around 12% lies in the top ten. The specimen comprised CD4+ or CD8+ T cells sorted from blood, sampled in a trial of the OX40 agonist ivuxolimab. These receptors all come from an adult with an advanced solid tumor such as melanoma, head and neck, liver or kidney cancer. The CDR3 runs from the conserved cysteine through the conserved F or W. The D gene is left open where the match is weak. The size of a clone is reported for some rows only, either as once, few or many, or as a class for expanded clones.

V gene: TRBV7-2; J gene: TRBJ2-7; D gene: .; clone size: .; CDR3 DNA: TGTGCCAGCGGAGAACTCCTCTACGAGCAGTACTTC; CDR3 protein: CASGELLYEQYF
V gene: TRBV5-6; J gene: TRBJ1-1; D gene: .; clone size: .; CDR3 DNA: TGTGCCAGCAGCCTGTTAACGGGGGCCGAAGCTTTCTTT; CDR3 protein: CASSLLTGAEAFF
V gene: TRBV5-1; J gene: TRBJ1-1; D gene: .; clone size: .; CDR3 DNA: TGCGCCAGCAGCTTAAGACAGACTAACACTGAAGCTTTCTTT; CDR3 protein: CASSLRQTNTEAFF
V gene: TRBV15; J gene: TRBJ2-4; D gene: .; clone size: .; CDR3 DNA: TGTGCCACCAGCCCAGGGACACTAGCCAAAAACATTCAGTACTTC; CDR3 protein: CATSPGTLAKNIQYF
V gene: TRBV2; J gene: TRBJ2-7; D gene: .; clone size: .; CDR3 DNA: TGTGCCAGCAGTGAGCGGTCAAGCGGGTCCTACGAGCAGTACTTC; CDR3 protein: CASSERSSGSYEQYF
V gene: TRBV27; J gene: TRBJ2-7; D gene: .; clone size: .; CDR3 DNA: TGTGCCAGCAGTTTAGGGGGGCCTTCCTACGAGCAGTACTTC; CDR3 protein: CASSLGGPSYEQYF
V gene: TRBV19; J gene: TRBJ2-3; D gene: TRBD2; clone size: .; CDR3 DNA: TGTGCCAGTAGTATCTTCCCGGGACTAGCGGGACGGAGCACAGATACGCAGTATTTT; CDR3 protein: CASSIFPGLAGRSTDTQYF
V gene: TRBV9; J gene: TRBJ1-2; D gene: TRBD1; clone size: .; CDR3 DNA: TGTGCCAGCAGCCCCCGGACCGGACAGGACTTCTATGGCTACACCTTC; CDR3 protein: CASSPRTGQDFYGYTF
V gene: TRBV9; J gene: TRBJ1-3; D gene: TRBD1; clone size: few; CDR3 DNA: TGTGCCAGCAGCCATTTTGGGACAGCTGAGTCGAACACCATATATTTT; CDR3 protein: CASSHFGTAESNTIYF
V gene: TRBV4-1; J gene: TRBJ2-1; D gene: .; clone size: once; CDR3 DNA: TGCGCCAGCAGCTACGGTCGAGCGAATGAGCAGTTCTTC; CDR3 protein: CASSYGRANEQFF
V gene: TRBV27; J gene: TRBJ1-4; D gene: .; clone size: .; CDR3 DNA: TGTGCCAGCGCGGGGCTTAATGAAAAACTGTTTTTT; CDR3 protein: CASAGLNEKLFF
V gene: TRBV5-1; J gene: TRBJ2-7; D gene: .; clone size: .; CDR3 DNA: TGCGCCAGCAGCTTGGGGCGGGACAACGAGCAGTACTTC; CDR3 protein: CASSLGRDNEQYF
V gene: TRBV2; J gene: TRBJ2-7; D gene: TRBD1; clone size: .; CDR3 DNA: TGTGCCAGCAGTGAAGCCTTCGGGACAGGGAGCAACGAGCAGTACTTC; CDR3 protein: CASSEAFGTGSNEQYF
V gene: TRBV5-1; J gene: TRBJ2-7; D gene: .; clone size: .; CDR3 DNA: TGCGCCAGCAGCTTGGGTCCTGGGGGGTCCTACGAGCAGTACTTC; CDR3 protein: CASSLGPGGSYEQYF
V gene: TRBV2; J gene: TRBJ2-2; D gene: .; clone size: .; CDR3 DNA: TGTGCCACCTACTTGGGGGAGCTGTTTTTT; CDR3 protein: CATYLGELFF
V gene: TRBV7-9; J gene: TRBJ2-7; D gene: .; clone size: .; CDR3 DNA: TGTGCCAGCAGCTTCGGGGAAACCTACGAGCAGTACTTC; CDR3 protein: CASSFGETYEQYF
V gene: TRBV4-2; J gene: TRBJ2-7; D gene: .; clone size: .; CDR3 DNA: TGTGCCAGCAGCACTATACGCGGGGCACTTTACGAGCAGTACTTC; CDR3 protein: CASSTIRGALYEQYF
V gene: TRBV11-2; J gene: TRBJ2-3; D gene: .; clone size: .; CDR3 DNA: TGTGCCAGCAGCCCGTGGAGTGTAAGAGATACGCAGTATTTT; CDR3 protein: CASSPWSVRDTQYF
V gene: TRBV7-8; J gene: TRBJ2-2; D gene: .; clone size: .; CDR3 DNA: TGTGCCAGCAGGGTATTGGCCGGGGAGCTGTTTTTT; CDR3 protein: CASRVLAGELFF
V gene: TRBV7-9; J gene: TRBJ2-1; D gene: .; clone size: .; CDR3 DNA: TGTGCCAGCAGCTTAGGGTCCGGGAGTGAGCAGTTCTTC; CDR3 protein: CASSLGSGSEQFF
V gene: TRBV7-9; J gene: TRBJ2-7; D gene: .; clone size: .; CDR3 DNA: TGTGCCAGCAGCTCCGGGCCAAACTACGAGCAGTACTTC; CDR3 protein: CASSSGPNYEQYF
V gene: TRBV10-3; J gene: TRBJ2-1; D gene: TRBD1; clone size: .; CDR3 DNA: TGTGCCATCAGTGAGCCGGGACAGTCCCCGCGGGAGCAGTTCTTC; CDR3 protein: CAISEPGQSPREQFF
V gene: TRBV9; J gene: TRBJ2-2; D gene: TRBD2; clone size: .; CDR3 DNA: TGTGCCAGCAGCCCAGGGAGGGCAGACGCGAACACCGGGGAGCTGTTTTTT; CDR3 protein: CASSPGRADANTGELFF